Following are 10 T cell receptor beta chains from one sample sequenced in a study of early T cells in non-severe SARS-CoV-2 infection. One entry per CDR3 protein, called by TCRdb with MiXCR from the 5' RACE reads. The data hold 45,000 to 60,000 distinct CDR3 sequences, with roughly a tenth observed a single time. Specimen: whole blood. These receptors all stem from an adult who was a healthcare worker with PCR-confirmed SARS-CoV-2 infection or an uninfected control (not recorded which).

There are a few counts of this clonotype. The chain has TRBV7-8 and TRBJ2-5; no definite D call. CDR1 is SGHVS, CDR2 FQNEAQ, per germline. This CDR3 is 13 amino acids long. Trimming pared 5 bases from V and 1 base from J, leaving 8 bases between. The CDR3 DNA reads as TGTGCCAGCAGCCTCGGGCCCCAAGAGACCCAGTACTTC. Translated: CASSLGPQETQYF.

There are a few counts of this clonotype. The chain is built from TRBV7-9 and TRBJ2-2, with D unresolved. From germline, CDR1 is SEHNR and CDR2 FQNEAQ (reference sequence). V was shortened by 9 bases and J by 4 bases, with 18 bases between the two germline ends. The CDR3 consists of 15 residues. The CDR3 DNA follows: TGTGCCAGTTCCGAGGAGCCACGCGGCACCGGGGAGCTGTTTTTT. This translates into CASSEEPRGTGELFF.

The CDR3 sequence: CASSPVGRDEDEQFF. The CDR3 DNA follows: TGTGCCAGCAGCCCCGTAGGGCGGGACGAGGATGAGCAGTTCTTC. The chain joins TRBV12-3 or TRBV12-4 to TRBJ2-1; a weak D match, TRBD2 (6 bases). This CDR3 contains 15 residues. The V and J ends lost 6 bases and 8 bases respectively, with 20 bases between them.

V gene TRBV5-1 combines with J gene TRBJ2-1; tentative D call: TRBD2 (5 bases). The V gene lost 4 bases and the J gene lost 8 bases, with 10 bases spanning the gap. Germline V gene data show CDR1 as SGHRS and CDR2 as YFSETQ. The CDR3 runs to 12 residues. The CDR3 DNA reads TGCGCCAGCAGCCCCACTAGACATGAGCAGTTCTTC. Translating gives CASSPTRHEQFF.

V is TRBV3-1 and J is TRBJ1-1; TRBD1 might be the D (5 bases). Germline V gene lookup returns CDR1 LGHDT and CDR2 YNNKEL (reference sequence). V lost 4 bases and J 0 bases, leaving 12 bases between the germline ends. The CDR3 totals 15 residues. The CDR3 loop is CASSRRGTLNTEAFF. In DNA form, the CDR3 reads TGTGCCAGCAGCCGCCGGGGCACCCTGAACACTGAAGCTTTCTTT.

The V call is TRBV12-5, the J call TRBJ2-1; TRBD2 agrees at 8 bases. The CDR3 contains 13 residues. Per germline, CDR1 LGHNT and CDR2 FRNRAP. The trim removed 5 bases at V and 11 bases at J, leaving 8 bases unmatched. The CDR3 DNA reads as TGTGCTAGTGGTGCCCTAGCGGGCTTTAAGCAGTTCTTC. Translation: CASGALAGFKQFF.

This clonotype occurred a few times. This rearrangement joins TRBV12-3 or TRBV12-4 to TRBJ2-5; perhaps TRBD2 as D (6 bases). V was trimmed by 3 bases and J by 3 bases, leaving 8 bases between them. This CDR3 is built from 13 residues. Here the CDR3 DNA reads TGTGCCAGCAGTTTCGGGGGAAAAGAGACCCAGTACTTC. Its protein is CASSFGGKETQYF.

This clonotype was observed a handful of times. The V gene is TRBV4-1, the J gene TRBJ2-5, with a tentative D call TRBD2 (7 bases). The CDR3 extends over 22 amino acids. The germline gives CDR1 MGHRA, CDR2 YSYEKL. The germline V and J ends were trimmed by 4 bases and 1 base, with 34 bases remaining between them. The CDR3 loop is CASSPRYATNTRGRASQETQYF. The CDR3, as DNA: TGCGCCAGCAGCCCCAGATACGCCACCAACACGCGGGGGCGGGCCTCCCAAGAGACCCAGTACTTC.

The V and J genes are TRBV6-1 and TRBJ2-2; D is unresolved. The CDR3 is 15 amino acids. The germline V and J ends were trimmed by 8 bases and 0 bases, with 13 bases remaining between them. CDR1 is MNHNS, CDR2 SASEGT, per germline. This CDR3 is CASPKRTTNTGELFF. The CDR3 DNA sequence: TGTGCCAGCCCAAAGCGAACAACGAACACCGGGGAGCTGTTTTTT.

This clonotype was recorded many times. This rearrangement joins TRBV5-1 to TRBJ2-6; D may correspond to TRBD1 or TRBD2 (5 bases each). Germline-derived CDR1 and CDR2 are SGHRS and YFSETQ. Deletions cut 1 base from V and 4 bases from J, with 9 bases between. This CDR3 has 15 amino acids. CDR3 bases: TGCGCCAGCAGCTTGCCCGGGACCGGGGCCAACGTCCTGACTTTC. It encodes CASSLPGTGANVLTF.